This section outlines one TCR beta chain sequence together with its context. The CDR3 covers 15 residues. Between the trimmed V and J ends, which lost 3 bases and 4 bases, there was a span of 15 bases. CDR1 and CDR2 from the germline V gene are MDHEN and SYDVKM. The data stem from a study of blood T cell repertoires in COVID-19. Study at large: From the United States, Italy and Spain came samples of acute and convalescent COVID-19. The analysed material was cDNA or gDNA that came from T cells, B-cell-depleted T cells, or PBMCs.

In the study's own analysis: Cell counts per sample came from amplifying reference gene primers. Sequenced by immunoSEQ multiplex PCR; TCRdb stores in-frame clones only, minus some. Clonal size and the V and J genes are those of that table, whereas D and trimming came from the DNA. In the table there are approximately 150,000 clones, 70% to 90% of which are singletons. The sample taken for sequencing was peripheral blood. The V call is TRBV28, the J call TRBJ1-2, with D possibly TRBD1 on 5 matching bases. This receptor was taken from a human donor with acute or convalescent COVID-19. The donor label of this sample is uncertain. The CDR3 region has the DNA TGTGCCAGCAGTTTGGCGGGGGAGGGATTCTATGGCTACACCTTC. Its translation is CASSLAGEGFYGYTF.